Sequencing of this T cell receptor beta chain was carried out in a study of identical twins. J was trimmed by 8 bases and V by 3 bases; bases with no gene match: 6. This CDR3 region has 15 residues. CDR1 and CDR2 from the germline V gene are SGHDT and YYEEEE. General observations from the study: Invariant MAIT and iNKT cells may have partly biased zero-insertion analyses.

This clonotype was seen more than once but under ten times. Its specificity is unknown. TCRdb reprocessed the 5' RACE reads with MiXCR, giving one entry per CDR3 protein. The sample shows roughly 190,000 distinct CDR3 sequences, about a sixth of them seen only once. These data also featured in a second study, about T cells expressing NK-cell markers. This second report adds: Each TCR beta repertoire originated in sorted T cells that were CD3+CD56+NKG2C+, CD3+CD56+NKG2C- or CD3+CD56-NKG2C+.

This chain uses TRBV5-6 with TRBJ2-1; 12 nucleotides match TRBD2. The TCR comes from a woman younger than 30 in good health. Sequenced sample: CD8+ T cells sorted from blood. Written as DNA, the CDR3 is TGTGCCAGCAGCTCACCTAGCGGGGGGGCAGATGAGCAGTTCTTC. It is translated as CASSSPSGGADEQFF.